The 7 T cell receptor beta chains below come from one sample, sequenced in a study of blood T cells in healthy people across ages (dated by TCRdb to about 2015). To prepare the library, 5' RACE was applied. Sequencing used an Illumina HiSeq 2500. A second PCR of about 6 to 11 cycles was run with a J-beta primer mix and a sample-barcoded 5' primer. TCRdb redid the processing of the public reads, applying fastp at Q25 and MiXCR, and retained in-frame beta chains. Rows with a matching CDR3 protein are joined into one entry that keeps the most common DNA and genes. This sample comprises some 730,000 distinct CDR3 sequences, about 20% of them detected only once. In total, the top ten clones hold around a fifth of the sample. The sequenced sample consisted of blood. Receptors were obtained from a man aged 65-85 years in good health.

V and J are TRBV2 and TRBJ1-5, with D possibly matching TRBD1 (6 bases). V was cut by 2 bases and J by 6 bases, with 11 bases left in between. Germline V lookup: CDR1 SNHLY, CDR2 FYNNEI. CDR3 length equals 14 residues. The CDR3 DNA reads TGTGCCAGCAGTGAAATCAGGGGCGGTCAGCCCCAGCATTTT. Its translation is CASSEIRGGQPQHF.

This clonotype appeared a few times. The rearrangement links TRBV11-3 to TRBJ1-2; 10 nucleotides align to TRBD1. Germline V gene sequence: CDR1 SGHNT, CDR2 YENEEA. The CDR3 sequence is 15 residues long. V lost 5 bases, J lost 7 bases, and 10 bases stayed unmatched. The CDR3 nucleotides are TGTGCCAGCAGCCCGAACAGACAGGGGGCTACTGGCTACACCTTC. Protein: CASSPNRQGATGYTF.

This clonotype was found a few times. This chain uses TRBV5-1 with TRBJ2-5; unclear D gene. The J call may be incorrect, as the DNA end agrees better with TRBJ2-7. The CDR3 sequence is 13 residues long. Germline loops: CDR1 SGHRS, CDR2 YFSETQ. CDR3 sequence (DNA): TGCGCCAGCAGCTTGGAACTTCTCTACGAGCAGTACTTC. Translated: CASSLELLYEQYF.

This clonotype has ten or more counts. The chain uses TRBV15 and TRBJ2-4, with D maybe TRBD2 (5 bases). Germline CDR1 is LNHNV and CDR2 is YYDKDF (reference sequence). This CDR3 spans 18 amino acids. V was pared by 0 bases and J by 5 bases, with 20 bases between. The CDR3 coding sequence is TGTGCCACCAGCAGAGATCCCAAGGACTCCTCAAAACAAAACATTCAGTACTTC. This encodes CATSRDPKDSSKQNIQYF.

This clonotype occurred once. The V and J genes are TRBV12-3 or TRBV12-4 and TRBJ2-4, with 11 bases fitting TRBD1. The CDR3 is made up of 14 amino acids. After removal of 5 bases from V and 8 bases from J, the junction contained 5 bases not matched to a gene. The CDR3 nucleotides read TGTGCCAGCAGTCTCGGGACAGGGGGGGACATTCAGTACTTC. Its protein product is CASSLGTGGDIQYF.

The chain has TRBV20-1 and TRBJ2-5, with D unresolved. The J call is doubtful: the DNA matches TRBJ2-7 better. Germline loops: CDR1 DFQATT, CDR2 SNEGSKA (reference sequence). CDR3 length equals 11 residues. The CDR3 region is CSAEDEYEQYV. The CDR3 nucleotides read TGCAGTGCCGAAGACGAATACGAGCAGTACGTC.

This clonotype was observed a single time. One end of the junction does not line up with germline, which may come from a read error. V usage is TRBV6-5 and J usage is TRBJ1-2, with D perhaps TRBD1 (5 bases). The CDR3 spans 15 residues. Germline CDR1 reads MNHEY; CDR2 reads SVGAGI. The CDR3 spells CVSRPTSWGDGGYTF. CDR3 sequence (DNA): TGTGTCAGCAGGCCCACCTCATGGGGGGACGGTGGCTACACCTTC.